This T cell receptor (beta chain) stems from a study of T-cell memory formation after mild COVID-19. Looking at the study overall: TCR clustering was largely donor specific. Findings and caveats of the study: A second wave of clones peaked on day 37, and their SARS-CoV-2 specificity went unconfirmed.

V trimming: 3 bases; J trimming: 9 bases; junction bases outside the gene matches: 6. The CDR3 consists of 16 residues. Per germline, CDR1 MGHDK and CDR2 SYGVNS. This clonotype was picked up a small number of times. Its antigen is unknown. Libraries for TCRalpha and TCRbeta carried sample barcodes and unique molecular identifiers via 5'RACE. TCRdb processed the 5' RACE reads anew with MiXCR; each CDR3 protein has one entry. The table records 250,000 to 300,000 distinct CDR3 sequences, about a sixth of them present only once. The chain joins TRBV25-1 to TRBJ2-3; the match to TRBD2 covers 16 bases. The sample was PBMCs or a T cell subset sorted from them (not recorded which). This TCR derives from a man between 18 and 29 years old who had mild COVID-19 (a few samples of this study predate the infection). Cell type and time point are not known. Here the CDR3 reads CASSEGLAGGAWTQYF. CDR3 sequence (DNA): TGTGCCAGCAGTGAGGGACTAGCGGGGGGGGCATGGACGCAGTATTTT.